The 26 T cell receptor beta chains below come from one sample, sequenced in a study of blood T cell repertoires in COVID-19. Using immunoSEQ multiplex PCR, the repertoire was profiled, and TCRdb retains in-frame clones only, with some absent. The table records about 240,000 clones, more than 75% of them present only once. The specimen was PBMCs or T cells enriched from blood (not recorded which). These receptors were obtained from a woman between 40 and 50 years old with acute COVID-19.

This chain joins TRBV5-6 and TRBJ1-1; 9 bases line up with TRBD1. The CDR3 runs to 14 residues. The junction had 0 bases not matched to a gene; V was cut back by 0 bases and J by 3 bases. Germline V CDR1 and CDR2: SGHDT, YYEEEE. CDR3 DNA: TGTGCCAGCAGCTTGGGGACAGGGGACACTGAAGCTTTCTTT. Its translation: CASSLGTGDTEAFF.

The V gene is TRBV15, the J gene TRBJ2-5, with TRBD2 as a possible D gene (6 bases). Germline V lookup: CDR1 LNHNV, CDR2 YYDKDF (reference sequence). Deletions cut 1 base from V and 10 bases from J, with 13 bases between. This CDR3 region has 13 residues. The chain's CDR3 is CATSRGGLGNQYF. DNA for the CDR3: TGTGCCACCAGCAGAGGGGGACTCGGAAACCAGTACTTC. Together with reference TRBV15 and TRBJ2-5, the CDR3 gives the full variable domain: DAMVIQNPRYQVTQFGKPVTLSCSQTLNHNVMYWYQQKSSQAPKLLFHYYDKDFNNEADTPDNFQSRRPNTSFCFLDIRSPGLGDTAMYLCATSRGGLGNQYFGPGTRLLVL.

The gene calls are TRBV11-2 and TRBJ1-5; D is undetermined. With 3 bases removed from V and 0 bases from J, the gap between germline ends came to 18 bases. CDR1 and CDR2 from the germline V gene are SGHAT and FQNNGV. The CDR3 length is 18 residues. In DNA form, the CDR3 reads TGTGCCAGCAGCTTCCTCTCACCCGCGTACGATAGCAATCAGCCCCAGCATTTT. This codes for CASSFLSPAYDSNQPQHF.

CDR3 sequence (DNA): TGTGCCAGCAGTGAGCGGGACCGCACAGATACGCAGTATTTT. It yields the protein CASSERDRTDTQYF. V and J are TRBV2 and TRBJ2-3; the D gene is possibly TRBD2 (6 bases). The CDR3 loop spans 14 amino acids. The germline gives CDR1 SNHLY, CDR2 FYNNEI. Trimming pared 3 bases from V and 1 base from J, leaving 8 bases between.

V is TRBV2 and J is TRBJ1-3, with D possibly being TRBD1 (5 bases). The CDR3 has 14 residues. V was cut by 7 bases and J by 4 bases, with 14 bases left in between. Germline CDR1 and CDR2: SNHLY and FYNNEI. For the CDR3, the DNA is TGTGCCAGCACACAGGTGACACTGGGAAACACCATATATTTT. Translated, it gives CASTQVTLGNTIYF.

CDR3 bases: TGTGCCACCAGTGATGGACAGGGCAGGAGCTACACCTTC. Protein sequence: CATSDGQGRSYTF. The chain carries TRBV24-1 and TRBJ1-2, with 8 bases aligning to TRBD1. Germline V gene lookup returns CDR1 KGHDR and CDR2 SFDVKD. The length of the CDR3 is 13 residues. The ends lost 3 bases at V and 9 bases at J; junction bases unmatched: 5.

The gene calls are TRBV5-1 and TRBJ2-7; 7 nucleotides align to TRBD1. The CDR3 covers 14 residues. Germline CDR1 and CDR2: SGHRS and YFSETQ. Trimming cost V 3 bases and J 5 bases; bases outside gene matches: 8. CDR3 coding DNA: TGCGCCAGCAGCTCGGGACAGATTTCCAACGAGCAGTACTTC. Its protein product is CASSSGQISNEQYF.

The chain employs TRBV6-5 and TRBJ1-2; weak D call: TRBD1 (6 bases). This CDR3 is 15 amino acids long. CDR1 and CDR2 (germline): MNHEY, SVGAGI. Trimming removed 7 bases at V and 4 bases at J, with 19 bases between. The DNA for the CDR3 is TGTGCCAGCAAAGACAGGACAGATCCGGGCTATGGCTACACCTTC. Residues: CASKDRTDPGYGYTF.

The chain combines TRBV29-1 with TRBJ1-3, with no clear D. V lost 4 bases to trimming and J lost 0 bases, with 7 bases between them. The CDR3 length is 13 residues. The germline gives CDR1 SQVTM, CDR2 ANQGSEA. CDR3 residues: CSVGVSSGNTIYF. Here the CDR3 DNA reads TGCAGCGTTGGAGTATCCTCTGGAAACACCATATATTTT.

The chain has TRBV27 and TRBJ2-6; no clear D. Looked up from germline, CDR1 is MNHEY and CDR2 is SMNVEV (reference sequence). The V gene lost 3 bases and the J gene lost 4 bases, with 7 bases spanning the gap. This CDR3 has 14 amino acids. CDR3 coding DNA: TGTGCCAGCAGTTTCGGGTGGGGGGCCAACGTCCTGACTTTC. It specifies CASSFGWGANVLTF.

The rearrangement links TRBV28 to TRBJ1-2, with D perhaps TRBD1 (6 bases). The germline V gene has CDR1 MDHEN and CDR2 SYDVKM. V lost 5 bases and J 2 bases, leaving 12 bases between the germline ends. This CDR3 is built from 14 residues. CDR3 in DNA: TGTGCCAGCAGTCCCCGGACAGTAAACTATGGCTACACCTTC. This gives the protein CASSPRTVNYGYTF.

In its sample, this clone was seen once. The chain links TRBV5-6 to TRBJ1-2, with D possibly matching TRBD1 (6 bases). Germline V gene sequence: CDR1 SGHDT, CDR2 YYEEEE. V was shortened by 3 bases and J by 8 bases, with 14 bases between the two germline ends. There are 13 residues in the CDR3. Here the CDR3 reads CASSSRTVGGYTF. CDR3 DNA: TGTGCCAGCAGCTCGCGGACAGTCGGGGGCTACACCTTC.

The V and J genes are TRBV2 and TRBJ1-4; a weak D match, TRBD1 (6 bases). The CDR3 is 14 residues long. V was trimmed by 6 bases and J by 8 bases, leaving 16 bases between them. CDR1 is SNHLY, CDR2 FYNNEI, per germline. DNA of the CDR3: TGTGCCAGCAGCGCCGAGGGGGAGGGAGAAAAACTGTTTTTT. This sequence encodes CASSAEGEGEKLFF.

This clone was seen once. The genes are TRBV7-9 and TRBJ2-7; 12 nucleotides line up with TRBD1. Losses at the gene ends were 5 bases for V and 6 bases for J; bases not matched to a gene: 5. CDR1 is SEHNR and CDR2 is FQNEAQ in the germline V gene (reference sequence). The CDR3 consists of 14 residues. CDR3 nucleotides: TGTGCCAGCAGCAGTGGGGACAGGGGGCGCGAGCAGTACTTC. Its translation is CASSSGDRGREQYF.

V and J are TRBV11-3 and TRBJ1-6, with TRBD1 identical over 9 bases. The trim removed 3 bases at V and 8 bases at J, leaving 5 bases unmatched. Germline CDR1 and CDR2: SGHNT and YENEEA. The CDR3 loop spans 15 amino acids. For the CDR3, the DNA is TGTGCCAGCAGCTTTCGCAGACAGGGGGATTCACCCCTCCACTTT. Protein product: CASSFRRQGDSPLHF.

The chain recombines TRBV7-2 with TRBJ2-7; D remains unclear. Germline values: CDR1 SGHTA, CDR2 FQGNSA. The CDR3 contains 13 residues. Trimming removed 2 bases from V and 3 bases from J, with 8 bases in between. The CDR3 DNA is TGTGCCAGCAGCTTAAACCCCAGCTACGAGCAGTACTTC. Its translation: CASSLNPSYEQYF.

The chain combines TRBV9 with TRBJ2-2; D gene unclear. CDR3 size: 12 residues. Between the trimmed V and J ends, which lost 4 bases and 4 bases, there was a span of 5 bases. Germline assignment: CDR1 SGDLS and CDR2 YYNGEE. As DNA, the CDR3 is TGTGCCAGCAGCCTAACCACCGGGGAGCTGTTTTTT. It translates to CASSLTTGELFF.

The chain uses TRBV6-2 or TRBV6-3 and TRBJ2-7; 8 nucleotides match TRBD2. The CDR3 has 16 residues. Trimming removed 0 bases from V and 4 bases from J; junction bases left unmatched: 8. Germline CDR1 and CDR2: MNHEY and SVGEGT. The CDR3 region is CASSYSMRTSSYEQYF. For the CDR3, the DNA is TGTGCCAGCAGTTACTCGATGAGGACTAGCTCTTACGAGCAGTACTTC.

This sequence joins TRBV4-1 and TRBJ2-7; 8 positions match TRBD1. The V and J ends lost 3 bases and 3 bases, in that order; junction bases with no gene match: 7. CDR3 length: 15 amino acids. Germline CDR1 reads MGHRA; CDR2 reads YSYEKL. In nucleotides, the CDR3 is TGCGCCAGCAGCCACCTGGGACAGGCCAGCTACGAGCAGTACTTC. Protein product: CASSHLGQASYEQYF.

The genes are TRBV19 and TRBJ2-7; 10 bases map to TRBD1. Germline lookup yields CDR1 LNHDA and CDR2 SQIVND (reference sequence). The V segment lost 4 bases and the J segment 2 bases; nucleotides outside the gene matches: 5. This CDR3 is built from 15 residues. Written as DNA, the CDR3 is TGTGCCAGTAGTAACTTCGGGACAGGGGCCTACGAGCAGTACTTC. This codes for CASSNFGTGAYEQYF.

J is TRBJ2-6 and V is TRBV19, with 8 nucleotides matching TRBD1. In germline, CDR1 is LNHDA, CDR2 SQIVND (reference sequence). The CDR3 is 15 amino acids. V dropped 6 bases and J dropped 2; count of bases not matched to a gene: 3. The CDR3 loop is CASRKQGAGANVLTF. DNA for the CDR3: TGTGCCAGTAGGAAACAGGGGGCTGGGGCCAACGTCCTGACTTTC.

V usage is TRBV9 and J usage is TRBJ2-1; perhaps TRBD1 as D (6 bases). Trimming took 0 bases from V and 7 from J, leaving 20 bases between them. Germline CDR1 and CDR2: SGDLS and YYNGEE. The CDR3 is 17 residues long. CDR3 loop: CASSVDLGRVRGNEQFF. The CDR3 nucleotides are TGTGCCAGCAGCGTAGATCTTGGCAGGGTAAGGGGGAATGAGCAGTTCTTC.

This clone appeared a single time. CDR3 DNA: TGCGCCAGCAGCTTGGTGGGCACCCACAATGAGCAGTTCTTC. As protein: CASSLVGTHNEQFF. This sequence joins TRBV5-1 and TRBJ2-1; D not certain. Germline CDR1 reads SGHRS; CDR2 reads YFSETQ. The CDR3 length is 14 residues. The germline V and J ends were trimmed by 0 bases and 5 bases, with 9 bases remaining between them.

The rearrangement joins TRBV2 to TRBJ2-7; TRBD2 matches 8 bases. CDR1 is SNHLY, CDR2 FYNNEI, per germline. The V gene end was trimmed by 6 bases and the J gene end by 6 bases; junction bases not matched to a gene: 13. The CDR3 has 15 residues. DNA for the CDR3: TGTGCCAGCAGACTTAGCGGGGTATTCCAAGTCGAGCAGTACTTC. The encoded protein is CASRLSGVFQVEQYF.

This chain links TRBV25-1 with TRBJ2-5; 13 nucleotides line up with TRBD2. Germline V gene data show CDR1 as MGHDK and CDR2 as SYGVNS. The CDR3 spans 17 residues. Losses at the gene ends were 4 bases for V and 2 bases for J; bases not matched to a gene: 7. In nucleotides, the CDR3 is TGTGCCAGCAGTGGGGGACTAGCGGGACACACACAAGAGACCCAGTACTTC. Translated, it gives CASSGGLAGHTQETQYF.

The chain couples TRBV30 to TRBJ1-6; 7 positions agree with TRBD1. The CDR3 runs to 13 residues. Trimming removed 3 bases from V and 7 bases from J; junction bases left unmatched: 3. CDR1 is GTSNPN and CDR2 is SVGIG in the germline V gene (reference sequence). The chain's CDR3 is CAWRRQGNSPLHF. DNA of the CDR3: TGTGCCTGGAGACGACAGGGAAATTCACCCCTCCACTTT.